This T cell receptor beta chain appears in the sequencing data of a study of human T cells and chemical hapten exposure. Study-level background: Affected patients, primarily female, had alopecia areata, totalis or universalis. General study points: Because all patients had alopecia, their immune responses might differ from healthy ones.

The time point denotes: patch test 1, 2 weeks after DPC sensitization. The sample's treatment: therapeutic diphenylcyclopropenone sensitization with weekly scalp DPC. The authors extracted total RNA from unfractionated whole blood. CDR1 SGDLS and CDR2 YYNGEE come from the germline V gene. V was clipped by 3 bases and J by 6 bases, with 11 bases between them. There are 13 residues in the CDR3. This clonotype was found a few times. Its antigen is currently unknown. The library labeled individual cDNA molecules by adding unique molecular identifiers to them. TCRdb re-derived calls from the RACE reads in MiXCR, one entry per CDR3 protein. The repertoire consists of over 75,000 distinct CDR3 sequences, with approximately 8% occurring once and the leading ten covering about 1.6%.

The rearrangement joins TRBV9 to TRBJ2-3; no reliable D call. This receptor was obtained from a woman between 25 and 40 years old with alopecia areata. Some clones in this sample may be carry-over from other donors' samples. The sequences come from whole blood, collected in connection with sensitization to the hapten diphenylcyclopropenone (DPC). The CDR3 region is CASSARSADTQYF. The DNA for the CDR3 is TGTGCCAGCAGCGCCAGATCTGCTGATACGCAGTATTTT.